These T cell receptor beta chains were read from a single sample in a study of Graves' ophthalmopathy and Graves' hyperthyroidism. One entry per CDR3 protein, called by TCRdb with MiXCR from the multiplex PCR reads. This sample has 200,000 to 250,000 distinct CDR3 sequences, with roughly 21% found just once. Source material: peripheral blood. These receptors were collected from a woman aged 45-59 years with Graves' ophthalmopathy. Each CDR3 is given with its conserved first and last residue. Each record gives: J gene, V gene, clone size, D gene, CDR3 protein, CDR3 DNA. The D gene is left open where the match is weak. A row's size may be missing; if present it is once, few, many or a size class.

J gene: TRBJ1-5; V gene: TRBV12-3/TRBV12-4; clone size: -; D gene: TRBD1; CDR3 protein: CASSFGDRGDQPQHF; CDR3 DNA: TGTGCCAGCAGTTTCGGCGACAGGGGTGATCAGCCCCAGCATTTT
J gene: TRBJ2-2; V gene: TRBV24-1; clone size: few; D gene: TRBD1; CDR3 protein: CATDPGQGTTGELFF; CDR3 DNA: TGTGCCACCGACCCGGGACAGGGGACCACCGGGGAGCTGTTTTTT
J gene: TRBJ2-7; V gene: TRBV12-3/TRBV12-4; clone size: -; D gene: -; CDR3 protein: CASSPDQLYEQYF; CDR3 DNA: TGTGCCAGCAGTCCCGATCAACTCTACGAGCAGTACTTC
J gene: TRBJ2-7; V gene: TRBV2; clone size: -; D gene: TRBD2; CDR3 protein: CASRGLAENSYEQYF; CDR3 DNA: TGTGCCAGCAGAGGACTAGCGGAGAACTCCTACGAGCAGTACTTC
J gene: TRBJ2-7; V gene: TRBV4-2; clone size: -; D gene: -; CDR3 protein: CASSQVGDEQYF; CDR3 DNA: TGTGCCAGCAGCCAAGTCGGGGACGAGCAGTACTTC
J gene: TRBJ2-5; V gene: TRBV5-1; clone size: -; D gene: -; CDR3 protein: CASSLGHNQETQYF; CDR3 DNA: TGCGCCAGCAGCTTGGGACACAACCAAGAGACCCAGTACTTC
J gene: TRBJ1-1; V gene: TRBV6-5; clone size: once; D gene: -; CDR3 protein: CASSYQRATNTEAFF; CDR3 DNA: TGTGCCAGCAGTTACCAGCGGGCTACGAACACTGAAGCTTTCTTT
J gene: TRBJ1-5; V gene: TRBV27; clone size: many; D gene: TRBD1; CDR3 protein: CASSRQGAPNQPQHF; CDR3 DNA: TGTGCCAGCAGTAGACAGGGGGCACCCAATCAGCCCCAGCATTTT
J gene: TRBJ2-5; V gene: TRBV7-6; clone size: -; D gene: -; CDR3 protein: CASRSRPRQETQYF; CDR3 DNA: TGTGCCAGCAGATCACGCCCGCGCCAAGAGACTCAGTACTTC
J gene: TRBJ2-7; V gene: TRBV28; clone size: once; D gene: -; CDR3 protein: CASSFLSEQYF; CDR3 DNA: TGTGCCAGCAGTTTCCTGAGCGAGCAGTACTTC
J gene: TRBJ1-5; V gene: TRBV19; clone size: many; D gene: -; CDR3 protein: CASSTDRARNQPQHF; CDR3 DNA: TGTGCCAGTAGTACCGACCGGGCCCGCAATCAGCCCCAGCATTTT
J gene: TRBJ1-5; V gene: TRBV6-1; clone size: -; D gene: -; CDR3 protein: CASSEIVGTNQPQPF; CDR3 DNA: TGTGCCAGCAGTGAAATAGTCGGTACCAATCAGCCCCAGCCTTTT
J gene: TRBJ1-1; V gene: TRBV19; clone size: -; D gene: -; CDR3 protein: CASGTGAMNTEAFF; CDR3 DNA: TGTGCCAGTGGAACGGGAGCTATGAACACTGAAGCTTTCTTT
J gene: TRBJ1-5; V gene: TRBV7-8; clone size: many; D gene: -; CDR3 protein: CASSLLGGYQPQHF; CDR3 DNA: TGTGCCAGCAGCCTACTAGGAGGATATCAGCCCCAGCATTTT
J gene: TRBJ2-7; V gene: TRBV12-3/TRBV12-4; clone size: -; D gene: TRBD1; CDR3 protein: CASSQTGFNEQYF; CDR3 DNA: TGTGCCAGCAGTCAGACAGGGTTCAACGAGCAGTACTTC
J gene: TRBJ2-1; V gene: TRBV11-2; clone size: many; D gene: -; CDR3 protein: CASSLGRDTSSYNEQFF; CDR3 DNA: TGTGCCAGCAGCTTAGGAAGGGACACGAGCTCCTACAATGAGCAGTTCTTC
J gene: TRBJ2-7; V gene: TRBV20-1; clone size: many; D gene: TRBD1; CDR3 protein: CSASRQGVKDEQYF; CDR3 DNA: TGCAGTGCTAGCCGACAGGGAGTGAAGGACGAGCAGTACTTC
J gene: TRBJ2-7; V gene: TRBV30; clone size: many; D gene: -; CDR3 protein: CAWSLGGQMAYEQYF; CDR3 DNA: TGTGCCTGGAGTTTGGGGGGACAGATGGCCTACGAGCAGTACTTC
J gene: TRBJ1-2; V gene: TRBV19; clone size: many; D gene: -; CDR3 protein: CASQGIVDYGYTF; CDR3 DNA: TGTGCCAGCCAGGGGATCGTCGACTATGGCTACACCTTC
J gene: TRBJ2-5; V gene: TRBV5-1; clone size: many; D gene: -; CDR3 protein: CASTLGRLLQETQYF; CDR3 DNA: TGCGCCAGTACCCTAGGAAGACTTCTCCAAGAGACCCAGTACTTC
J gene: TRBJ2-5; V gene: TRBV6-5; clone size: many; D gene: -; CDR3 protein: CASSYRQSQETQYF; CDR3 DNA: TGTGCCAGCAGTTATCGACAGAGCCAAGAGACCCAGTACTTC
J gene: TRBJ1-2; V gene: TRBV6-1; clone size: many; D gene: TRBD1; CDR3 protein: CASSEGPGGGGYTF; CDR3 DNA: TGTGCCAGCAGTGAGGGGCCAGGGGGCGGTGGCTACACCTTC
J gene: TRBJ1-5; V gene: TRBV24-1; clone size: many; D gene: -; CDR3 protein: CATSDQLGQPQHF; CDR3 DNA: TGTGCCACCAGTGATCAGCTGGGTCAGCCCCAGCATTTT
J gene: TRBJ2-5; V gene: TRBV5-1; clone size: many; D gene: TRBD1; CDR3 protein: CASSSRQGTPQETQYF; CDR3 DNA: TGCGCCAGCAGCTCGCGACAGGGGACCCCACAAGAGACCCAGTACTTC
J gene: TRBJ2-7; V gene: TRBV9; clone size: many; D gene: -; CDR3 protein: CASSVRDNSYEQYF; CDR3 DNA: TGTGCCAGCAGCGTCCGGGACAACTCCTACGAGCAGTACTTC
J gene: TRBJ2-2; V gene: TRBV29-1; clone size: many; D gene: -; CDR3 protein: CSVAVRNTGELFF; CDR3 DNA: TGCAGCGTTGCGGTTAGGAACACCGGGGAGCTGTTTTTT
J gene: TRBJ2-2; V gene: TRBV12-5; clone size: many; D gene: TRBD2; CDR3 protein: CASGLASTSGRGGELFF; CDR3 DNA: TGTGCTAGTGGTTTGGCATCGACTAGCGGGAGAGGCGGGGAGCTGTTTTTT
J gene: TRBJ2-3; V gene: TRBV6-1; clone size: few; D gene: TRBD2; CDR3 protein: CASSELGLAGEGDTQYF; CDR3 DNA: TGTGCCAGCAGTGAACTAGGACTAGCGGGAGAGGGAGATACGCAGTATTTT
J gene: TRBJ1-1; V gene: TRBV27; clone size: many; D gene: -; CDR3 protein: CASSLGGGISEAFF; CDR3 DNA: TGTGCCAGCAGCTTGGGTGGGGGGATATCGGAAGCTTTCTTT
J gene: TRBJ2-5; V gene: TRBV30; clone size: many; D gene: -; CDR3 protein: CAWSGTPKETQYF; CDR3 DNA: TGTGCCTGGAGTGGGACGCCCAAAGAGACCCAGTACTTC
J gene: TRBJ1-1; V gene: TRBV19; clone size: many; D gene: -; CDR3 protein: CASIKDTEAFF; CDR3 DNA: TGTGCCAGCATTAAGGACACTGAAGCTTTCTTT
J gene: TRBJ1-3; V gene: TRBV7-2; clone size: many; D gene: -; CDR3 protein: CASSNSYSGNTIYF; CDR3 DNA: TGTGCCAGCAGCAACAGTTACTCTGGAAACACCATATATTTT
J gene: TRBJ2-5; V gene: TRBV4-2; clone size: -; D gene: TRBD2; CDR3 protein: CASSQDRTSWETQYF; CDR3 DNA: TGTGCCAGCAGCCAAGATCGGACTAGCTGGGAGACCCAGTACTTC
J gene: TRBJ1-2; V gene: TRBV18; clone size: once; D gene: -; CDR3 protein: CASSPTPLTDGYTF; CDR3 DNA: TGTGCCAGCTCCCCTACCCCCCTTACTGATGGCTACACCTTC
J gene: TRBJ2-5; V gene: TRBV6-5; clone size: many; D gene: TRBD2; CDR3 protein: CASIRAGGNTQYF; CDR3 DNA: TGTGCCAGCATTCGAGCGGGGGGGAACACCCAGTACTTC
J gene: TRBJ2-5; V gene: TRBV5-1; clone size: -; D gene: -; CDR3 protein: CASSFTPGGTQYF; CDR3 DNA: TGCGCCAGCAGCTTCACGCCTGGGGGGACCCAGTACTTC
J gene: TRBJ2-2; V gene: TRBV5-1; clone size: many; D gene: TRBD1; CDR3 protein: CASSPRDRSYTGELFF; CDR3 DNA: TGCGCCAGCAGCCCAAGGGACAGGTCCTACACCGGGGAGCTGTTTTTT
J gene: TRBJ1-5; V gene: TRBV27; clone size: many; D gene: -; CDR3 protein: CASSWTVNQPQHF; CDR3 DNA: TGTGCCAGCAGTTGGACGGTCAATCAGCCCCAGCATTTT
J gene: TRBJ2-5; V gene: TRBV24-1; clone size: few; D gene: TRBD1; CDR3 protein: CATRDPQGMETQYF; CDR3 DNA: TGTGCCACCAGGGATCCACAGGGGATGGAGACACAGTACTTC
J gene: TRBJ2-5; V gene: TRBV30; clone size: many; D gene: -; CDR3 protein: CAWSGTETQYF; CDR3 DNA: TGTGCCTGGAGCGGGACAGAGACCCAGTACTTC
J gene: TRBJ2-7; V gene: TRBV2; clone size: many; D gene: -; CDR3 protein: CASPLHEQYF; CDR3 DNA: TGTGCCAGCCCTTTGCACGAGCAGTACTTC
J gene: TRBJ2-2; V gene: TRBV19; clone size: -; D gene: -; CDR3 protein: CASGLGKGHRGRLFF; CDR3 DNA: TGTGCCAGTGGGTTAGGGAAGGGACACCGGGGAAGGCTGTTTTTT
J gene: TRBJ1-3; V gene: TRBV5-6; clone size: -; D gene: TRBD1; CDR3 protein: CASSLPGTGGNTIYF; CDR3 DNA: TGTGCCAGCAGCCTTCCCGGGACAGGAGGAAACACCATATATTTT
J gene: TRBJ2-7; V gene: TRBV6-5; clone size: many; D gene: -; CDR3 protein: CASRATRESYEQYF; CDR3 DNA: TGTGCCAGCAGGGCAACCAGGGAATCCTACGAGCAGTACTTC
J gene: TRBJ1-5; V gene: TRBV6-2/TRBV6-3; clone size: many; D gene: -; CDR3 protein: CASRSPGPQHF; CDR3 DNA: TGTGCCAGCAGGTCCCCCGGGCCCCAGCATTTT
J gene: TRBJ2-7; V gene: TRBV27; clone size: many; D gene: TRBD2; CDR3 protein: CASSLRSGRADEQYF; CDR3 DNA: TGTGCCAGCAGTTTAAGGTCCGGGAGGGCCGACGAGCAGTACTTC
J gene: TRBJ1-2; V gene: TRBV19; clone size: many; D gene: -; CDR3 protein: CASSIKGYYGYTF; CDR3 DNA: TGTGCCAGTAGTATCAAAGGGTACTATGGCTACACCTTC
J gene: TRBJ2-7; V gene: TRBV28; clone size: many; D gene: -; CDR3 protein: CASFRDWDEQYF; CDR3 DNA: TGTGCCAGCTTTAGGGACTGGGACGAGCAGTACTTC
J gene: TRBJ1-2; V gene: TRBV6-1; clone size: many; D gene: -; CDR3 protein: CASSEVEGGKATF; CDR3 DNA: TGTGCCAGCAGTGAAGTCGAGGGGGGGAAGGCCACCTTC
J gene: TRBJ1-1; V gene: TRBV20-1; clone size: many; D gene: -; CDR3 protein: CSAESGRANTEAFF; CDR3 DNA: TGCAGTGCTGAATCAGGGAGGGCGAACACTGAAGCTTTCTTT
J gene: TRBJ1-1; V gene: TRBV12-3/TRBV12-4; clone size: many; D gene: -; CDR3 protein: CASSLRRSNTEAFF; CDR3 DNA: TGTGCCAGCAGTTTAAGGCGGTCCAACACTGAAGCTTTCTTT
J gene: TRBJ2-7; V gene: TRBV28; clone size: few; D gene: -; CDR3 protein: CASSSPAEGRYEQYF; CDR3 DNA: TGTGCCAGCAGTTCACCCGCAGAGGGTAGATACGAGCAGTACTTC
J gene: TRBJ1-5; V gene: TRBV20-1; clone size: -; D gene: TRBD1; CDR3 protein: CSARSRQGTPQHF; CDR3 DNA: TGCAGTGCTAGATCCCGACAGGGGACGCCCCAGCATTTT
J gene: TRBJ2-7; V gene: TRBV28; clone size: many; D gene: TRBD1; CDR3 protein: CASSSNRGRSSYEQYF; CDR3 DNA: TGTGCCAGCAGTTCAAACAGGGGGCGAAGCTCCTACGAGCAGTACTTC
J gene: TRBJ2-7; V gene: TRBV4-1; clone size: many; D gene: -; CDR3 protein: CASSPGAVRPYEQYF; CDR3 DNA: TGCGCCAGCAGCCCGGGGGCGGTAAGGCCCTACGAGCAGTACTTC
J gene: TRBJ1-5; V gene: TRBV30; clone size: few; D gene: -; CDR3 protein: CAWRSHGMNQPQHF; CDR3 DNA: TGTGCCTGGCGTTCCCACGGGATGAATCAGCCCCAGCATTTT
J gene: TRBJ1-1; V gene: TRBV12-3/TRBV12-4; clone size: many; D gene: -; CDR3 protein: CASSSAVNTEAFF; CDR3 DNA: TGTGCCAGCTCCTCGGCAGTGAACACTGAAGCTTTCTTT